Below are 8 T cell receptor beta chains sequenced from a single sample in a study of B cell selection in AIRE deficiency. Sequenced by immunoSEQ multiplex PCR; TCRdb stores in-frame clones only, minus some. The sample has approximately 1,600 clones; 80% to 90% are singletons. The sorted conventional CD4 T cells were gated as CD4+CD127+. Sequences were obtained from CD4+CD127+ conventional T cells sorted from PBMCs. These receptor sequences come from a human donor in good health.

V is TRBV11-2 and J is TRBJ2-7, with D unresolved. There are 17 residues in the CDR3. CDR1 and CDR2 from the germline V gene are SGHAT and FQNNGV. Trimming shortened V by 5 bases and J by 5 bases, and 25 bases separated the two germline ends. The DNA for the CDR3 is TGTGCCAGCAGCCCCCAATCGGGTGGGGTAATGGCGGACGAGCAGTACTTC. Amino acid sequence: CASSPQSGGVMADEQYF. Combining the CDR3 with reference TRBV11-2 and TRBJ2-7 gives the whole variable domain EAGVAQSPRYKIIEKRQSVAFWCNPISGHATLYWYQQILGQGPKLLIQFQNNGVVDDSQLPKDRFSAERLKGVDSTLKIQPAKLEDSAVYLCASSPQSGGVMADEQYFGPGTRLTVT.

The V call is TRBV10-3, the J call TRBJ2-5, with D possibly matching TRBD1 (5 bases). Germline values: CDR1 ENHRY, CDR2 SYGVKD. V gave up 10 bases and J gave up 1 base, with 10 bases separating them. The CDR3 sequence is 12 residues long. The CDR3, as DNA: TGTGCCACCTCGACAGTCCAAGAGACCCAGTACTTC. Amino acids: CATSTVQETQYF.

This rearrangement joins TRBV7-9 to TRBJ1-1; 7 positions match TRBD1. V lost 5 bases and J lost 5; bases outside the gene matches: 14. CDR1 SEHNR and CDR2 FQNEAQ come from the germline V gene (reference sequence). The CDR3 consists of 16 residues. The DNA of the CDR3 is TGTGCCAGCAGCCCCAGGTTAACAGGGGTCTGGACTGAAGCTTTCTTT. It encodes CASSPRLTGVWTEAFF.

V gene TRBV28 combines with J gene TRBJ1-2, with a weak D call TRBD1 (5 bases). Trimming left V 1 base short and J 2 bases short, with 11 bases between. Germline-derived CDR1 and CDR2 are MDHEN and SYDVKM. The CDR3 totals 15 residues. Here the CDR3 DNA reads TGTGCCAGCAGTTTATATGCAGGGCCCAACTATGGCTACACCTTC. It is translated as CASSLYAGPNYGYTF.

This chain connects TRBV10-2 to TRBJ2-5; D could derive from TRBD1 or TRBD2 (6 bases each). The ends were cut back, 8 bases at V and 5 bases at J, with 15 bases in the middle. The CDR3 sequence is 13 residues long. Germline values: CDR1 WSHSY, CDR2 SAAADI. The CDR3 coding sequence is TGCGCCAGCGGCCTGGGGGGCGCGGAGACCCAGTACTTC. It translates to CASGLGGAETQYF.

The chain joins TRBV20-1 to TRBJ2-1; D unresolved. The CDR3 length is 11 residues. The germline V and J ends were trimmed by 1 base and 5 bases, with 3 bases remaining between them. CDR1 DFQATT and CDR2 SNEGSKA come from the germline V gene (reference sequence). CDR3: CSARADNEQFF. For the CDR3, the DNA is TGCAGTGCTAGAGCAGACAATGAGCAGTTCTTC.

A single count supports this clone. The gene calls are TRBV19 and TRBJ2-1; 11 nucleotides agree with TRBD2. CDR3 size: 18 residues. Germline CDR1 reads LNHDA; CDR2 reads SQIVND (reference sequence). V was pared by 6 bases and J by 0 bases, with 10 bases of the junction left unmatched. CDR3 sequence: CASRARSGRGSSYNEQFF. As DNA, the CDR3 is TGTGCCAGTAGAGCGCGTAGCGGGAGGGGGAGCTCCTACAATGAGCAGTTCTTC.

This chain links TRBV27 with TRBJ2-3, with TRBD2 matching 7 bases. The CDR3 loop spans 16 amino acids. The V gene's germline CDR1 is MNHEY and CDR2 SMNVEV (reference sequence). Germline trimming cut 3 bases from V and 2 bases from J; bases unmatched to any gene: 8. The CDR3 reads CASSLLTSRHTDTQYF. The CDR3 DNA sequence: TGTGCCAGCAGTTTGCTGACTAGCCGACACACAGATACGCAGTATTTT.